This entry features one T cell receptor (beta chain) sequence. These data originate in a study of cytotoxic CD8 clonotypes in ibrutinib-treated CLL. Clones were sequenced by immunoSEQ multiplex PCR, and TCRdb holds only the in-frame ones, with some missing. The data show about 270,000 clones, with 76% seen just once and 5.6% held by the top ten. Deletions cut 3 bases from V and 4 bases from J, with 19 bases between. CDR3 length equals 17 residues. This chain links TRBV5-3 with TRBJ2-2, with a weak D call TRBD2 (5 bases). TRBV5-3 is flagged as an ORF with uncertain function. The starting material was PBMCs, obtained at disease progression, from a patient treated with ibrutinib. The origin of this receptor is a human donor with chronic lymphocytic leukemia. CDR3 nucleotide sequence: TGTGCCAGAAGCTACCTACCGCTAGAAGAGGGCACCGGGGAGCTGTTTTTT. Amino acids: CARSYLPLEEGTGELFF.